This T cell receptor (beta chain) appears in the sequencing data of a study of radiotherapy plus CTLA-4 blockade in lung cancer. Study outcomes and limitations: Tumor-derived TCR clones expanded in blood after radiotherapy plus ipilimumab.

Germline V lookup: CDR1 SEHNR, CDR2 FQNEAQ (reference sequence). The CDR3 consists of 14 residues. V lost 5 bases and J 1 base, leaving 11 bases between the germline ends. Note on this clone: The antigen remains undetermined.

Measured with immunoSEQ multiplex PCR; TCRdb has only the in-frame clones, and not every one. The sample has roughly 40,000 clones, 60% to 80% seen once. The chain couples TRBV7-9 to TRBJ1-1; D remains unclear. The sample in question was peripheral blood, obtained from a patient treated with radiotherapy plus ipilimumab. The sequence was obtained from a human donor with non-small cell lung cancer that progressed on radiotherapy plus ipilimumab. The CDR3 coding sequence is TGTGCCAGCAGCGTGGCCCCAGGGAACACTGAAGCTTTCTTT. Translation: CASSVAPGNTEAFF.